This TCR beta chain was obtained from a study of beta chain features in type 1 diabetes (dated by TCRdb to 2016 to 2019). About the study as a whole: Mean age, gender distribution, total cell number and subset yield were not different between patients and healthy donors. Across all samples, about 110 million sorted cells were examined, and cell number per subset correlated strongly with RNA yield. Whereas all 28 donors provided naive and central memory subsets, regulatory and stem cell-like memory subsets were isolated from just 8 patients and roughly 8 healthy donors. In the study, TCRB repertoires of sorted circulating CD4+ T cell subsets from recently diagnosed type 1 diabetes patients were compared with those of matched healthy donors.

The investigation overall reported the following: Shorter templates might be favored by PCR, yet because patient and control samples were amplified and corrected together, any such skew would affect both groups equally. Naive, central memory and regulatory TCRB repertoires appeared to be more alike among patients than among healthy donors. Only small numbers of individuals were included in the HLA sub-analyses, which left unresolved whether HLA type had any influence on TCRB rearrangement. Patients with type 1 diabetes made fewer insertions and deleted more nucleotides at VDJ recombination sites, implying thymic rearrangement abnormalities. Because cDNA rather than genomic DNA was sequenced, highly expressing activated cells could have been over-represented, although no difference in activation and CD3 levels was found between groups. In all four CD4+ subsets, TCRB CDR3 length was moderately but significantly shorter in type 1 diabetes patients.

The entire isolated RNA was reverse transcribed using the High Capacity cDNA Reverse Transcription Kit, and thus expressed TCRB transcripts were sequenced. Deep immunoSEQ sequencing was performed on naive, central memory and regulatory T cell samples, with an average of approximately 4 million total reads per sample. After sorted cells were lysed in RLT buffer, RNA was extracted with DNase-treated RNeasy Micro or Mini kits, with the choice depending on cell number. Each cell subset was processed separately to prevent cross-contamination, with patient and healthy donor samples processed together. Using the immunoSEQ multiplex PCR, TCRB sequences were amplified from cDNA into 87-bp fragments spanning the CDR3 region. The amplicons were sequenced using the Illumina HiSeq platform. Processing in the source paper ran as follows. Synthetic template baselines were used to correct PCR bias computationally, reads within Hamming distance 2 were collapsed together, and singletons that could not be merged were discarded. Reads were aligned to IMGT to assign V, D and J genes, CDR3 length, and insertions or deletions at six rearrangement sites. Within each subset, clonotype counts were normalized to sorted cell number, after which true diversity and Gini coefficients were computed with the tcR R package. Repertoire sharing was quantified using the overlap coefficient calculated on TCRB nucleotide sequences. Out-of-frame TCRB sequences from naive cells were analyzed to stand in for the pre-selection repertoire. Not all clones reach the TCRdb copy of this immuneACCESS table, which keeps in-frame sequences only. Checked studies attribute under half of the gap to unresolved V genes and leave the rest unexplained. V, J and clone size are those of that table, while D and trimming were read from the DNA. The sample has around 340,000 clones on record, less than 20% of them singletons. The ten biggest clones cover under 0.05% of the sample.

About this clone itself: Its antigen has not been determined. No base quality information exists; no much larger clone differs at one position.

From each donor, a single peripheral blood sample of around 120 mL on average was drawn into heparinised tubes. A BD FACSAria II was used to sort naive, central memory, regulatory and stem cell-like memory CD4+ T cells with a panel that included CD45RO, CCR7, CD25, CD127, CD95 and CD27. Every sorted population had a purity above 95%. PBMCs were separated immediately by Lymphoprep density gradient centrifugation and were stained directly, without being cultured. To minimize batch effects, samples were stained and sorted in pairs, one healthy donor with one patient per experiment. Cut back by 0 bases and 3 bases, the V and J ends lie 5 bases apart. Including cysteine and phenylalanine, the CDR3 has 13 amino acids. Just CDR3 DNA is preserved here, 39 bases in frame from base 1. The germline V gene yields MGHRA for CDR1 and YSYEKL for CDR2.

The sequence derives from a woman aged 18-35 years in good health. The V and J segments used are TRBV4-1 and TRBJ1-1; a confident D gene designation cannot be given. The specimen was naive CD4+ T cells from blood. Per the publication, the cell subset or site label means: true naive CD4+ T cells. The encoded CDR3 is CASSQDGDTEAFF. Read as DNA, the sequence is TGCGCCAGCAGCCAAGACGGGGACACTGAAGCTTTCTTT.